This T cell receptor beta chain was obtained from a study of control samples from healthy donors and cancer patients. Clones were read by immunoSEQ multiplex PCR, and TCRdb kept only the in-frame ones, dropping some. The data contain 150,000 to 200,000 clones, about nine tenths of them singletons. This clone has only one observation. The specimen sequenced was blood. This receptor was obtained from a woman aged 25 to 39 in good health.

The CDR3 region has the DNA TGTGCCATCAGGGGGACAGGGAACACTGAAGCTTTCTTT. Amino acids: CAIRGTGNTEAFF. The chain combines TRBV10-3 with TRBJ1-1; 8 bases align to TRBD1. V dropped 6 bases and J dropped 1; count of bases not matched to a gene: 1. CDR3 length: 13 residues. CDR1 ENHRY and CDR2 SYGVKD come from the germline V gene.